This TCR beta chain was captured by sequencing in a study of T cells in Graves' hyperthyroidism and ophthalmopathy. Study results and caveats: It was a median about 7.1 months before onset that the model predicted ophthalmopathy.

This clonotype was counted between two and nine times. The antigen is undetermined. What was amplified from RNA transcripts were TCR beta CDR3 regions. When the TCR CDR3 underwent first-round RT-PCR, the HTBI primer set was used. TCRdb re-derived calls from the multiplex PCR reads in MiXCR, one entry per CDR3 protein. The data show a few hundred thousand distinct CDR3 sequences, roughly 14% seen once. The V gene's germline CDR1 is MNHEY and CDR2 SMNVEV (reference sequence). Trimming left V 6 bases short and J 8 bases short, with 16 bases between. This CDR3 contains 13 residues. Newly diagnosed hyperthyroidism patients aged 18 to 65 years had disease lasting under 2 months. In making diagnoses, clinical symptoms, serum thyroxine and TRAb, thyroid ultrasound and orbital computed tomography were all used.

This clonotype was sampled from a woman aged 25-40 years with Graves' hyperthyroidism that later progressed to Graves' ophthalmopathy. The chain carries TRBV27 and TRBJ1-2; the D is unclear. The sequenced sample consisted of blood. The CDR3 sequence: CASSPDPMEGYTF. DNA for the CDR3: TGTGCCAGCAGCCCGGATCCAATGGAGGGCTACACCTTC.